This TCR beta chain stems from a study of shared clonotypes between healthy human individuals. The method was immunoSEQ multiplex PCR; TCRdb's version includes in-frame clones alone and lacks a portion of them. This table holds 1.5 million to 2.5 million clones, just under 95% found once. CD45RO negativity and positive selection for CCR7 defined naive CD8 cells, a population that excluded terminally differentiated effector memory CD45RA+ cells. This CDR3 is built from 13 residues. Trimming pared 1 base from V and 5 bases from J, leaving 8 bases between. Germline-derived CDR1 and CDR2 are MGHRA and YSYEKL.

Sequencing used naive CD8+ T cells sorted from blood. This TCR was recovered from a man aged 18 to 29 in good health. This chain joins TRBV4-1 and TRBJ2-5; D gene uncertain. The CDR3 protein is CASSQGPEETQYF. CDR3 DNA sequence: TGCGCCAGCAGCCAAGGTCCGGAGGAGACCCAGTACTTC.